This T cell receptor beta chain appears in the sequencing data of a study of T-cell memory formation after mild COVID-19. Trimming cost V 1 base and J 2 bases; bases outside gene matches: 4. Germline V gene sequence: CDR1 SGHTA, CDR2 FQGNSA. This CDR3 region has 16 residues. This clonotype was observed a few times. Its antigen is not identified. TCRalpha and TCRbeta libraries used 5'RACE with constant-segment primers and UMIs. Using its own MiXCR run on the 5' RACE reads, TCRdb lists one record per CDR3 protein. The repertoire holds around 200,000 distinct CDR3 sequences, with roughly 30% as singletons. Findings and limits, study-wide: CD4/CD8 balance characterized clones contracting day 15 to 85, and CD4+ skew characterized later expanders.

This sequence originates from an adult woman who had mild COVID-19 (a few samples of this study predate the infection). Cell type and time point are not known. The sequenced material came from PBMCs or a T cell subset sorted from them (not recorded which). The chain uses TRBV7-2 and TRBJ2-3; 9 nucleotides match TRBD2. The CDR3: CASSLVASGTTDTQYF. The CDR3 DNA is TGTGCCAGCAGCTTAGTGGCTAGCGGGACCACAGATACGCAGTATTTT.